This T cell receptor beta chain was recorded in a study of beta chain features in type 1 diabetes. General observations from the study: Individuals with type 1 diabetes displayed fewer insertions and more deletions at VDJ junctions. PCR might favor shorter templates, equally in patients and controls. Healthy donors had naive, central memory and Treg TCRB repertoires that appeared less similar than those seen among patients.

In the case of this clone: Its cognate antigen is unknown.

Per the germline V gene, CDR1 is GTSNPN and CDR2 is SVGIG (reference sequence). The CDR3 length is 14 residues. With 0 bases removed from V and 1 base from J, the gap between germline ends came to 9 bases. The investigators reverse transcribed all of the isolated RNA, so they sequenced expressed TCRB transcripts. Repertoires were generated with immunoSEQ multiplex PCR, while TCRdb's copy carries only in-frame clones and drops some. In the table there are about 620,000 clones, 15% to 18% of which are singletons. The clonotype comes from a man younger than 35 in good health. The chain employs TRBV30 and TRBJ1-1, with TRBD1 as a possible D gene (5 bases). Sequencing used naive CD4+ T cells from blood. In nucleotides, the CDR3 is TGTGCCTGGAGTGTAGTTGGGGGGAACACTGAAGCTTTCTTT. Amino acid sequence: CAWSVVGGNTEAFF.